A single sample gave rise to the 24 T cell receptor beta chains below, sequenced in a study of T cells in pancreatic ductal adenocarcinoma. Surgery without prior neoadjuvant therapy was the treatment of the selected pancreatic ductal adenocarcinoma patients. Assay: immunoSEQ multiplex PCR; the TCRdb copy retains only in-frame clones and omits some. The data hold 10,000 to 15,000 clones, with 86% observed a single time. The sequenced material came from PBMCs. The receptors come from a human donor with pancreatic ductal adenocarcinoma.

This chain connects TRBV29-1 to TRBJ1-2; 8 positions match TRBD1. Germline V gene sequence: CDR1 SQVTM, CDR2 ANQGSEA. This CDR3 has 12 residues. The trim removed 3 bases at V and 8 bases at J, leaving 5 bases unmatched. CDR3 nucleotide sequence: TGCAGCGTTGACAGGGGGCCGCCCGGCTACACCTTC. Its protein is CSVDRGPPGYTF.

The rearrangement links TRBV5-6 to TRBJ1-6; 7 nucleotides align to TRBD1. The junction had 9 bases not matched to a gene; V was cut back by 4 bases and J by 5 bases. This CDR3 contains 16 residues. Germline-derived CDR1 and CDR2 are SGHDT and YYEEEE. The CDR3 loop reads CASSGDRAKDNSPLHF. The CDR3 bases are TGTGCCAGCAGCGGAGACAGGGCGAAGGATAATTCACCCCTCCACTTT.

The gene calls are TRBV5-6 and TRBJ1-1; the D is unclear. The CDR3 contains 16 residues. With 8 bases removed from V and 2 bases from J, the gap between germline ends came to 22 bases. Germline V gene data show CDR1 as SGHDT and CDR2 as YYEEEE. The CDR3 DNA follows: TGTGCCAGACCACTGGGAGCACCCAGATTTAACACTGAAGCTTTCTTT. This translates into CARPLGAPRFNTEAFF.

V is TRBV6-6 and J is TRBJ1-2; perhaps TRBD1 as D (5 bases). CDR1 MNHNY and CDR2 SVGAGI come from the germline V gene (reference sequence). V was clipped by 6 bases and J by 3 bases, with 11 bases between them. The CDR3 has 13 residues. The CDR3 protein is CASSLQEDYGYTF. The CDR3 DNA follows: TGTGCCAGCAGCCTACAGGAGGACTATGGCTACACCTTC.

This clone was observed a few times. The chain has TRBV9 and TRBJ1-2, with D unclear. Looked up from germline, CDR1 is SGDLS and CDR2 is YYNGEE. V lost 4 bases, J lost 5 bases, and 12 bases lay in between. The CDR3 consists of 13 residues. The CDR3 protein is CASSPNEGYGYTF. The CDR3 DNA is TGTGCCAGCAGCCCGAACGAGGGATATGGCTACACCTTC.

V is TRBV19 and J is TRBJ1-1; D call uncertain. The CDR3 loop spans 13 amino acids. Trimming removed 4 bases at V and 4 bases at J, with 10 bases between. Looked up from germline, CDR1 is LNHDA and CDR2 is SQIVND (reference sequence). The CDR3 bases are TGTGCCAGTAGTAATCAGGTAGGCACTGAAGCTTTCTTT. This codes for CASSNQVGTEAFF.

The chain has TRBV5-1 and TRBJ1-6, with TRBD1 as a possible D gene (6 bases). Germline V gives CDR1 SGHRS, CDR2 YFSETQ. The V gene lost 3 bases and the J gene lost 6 bases, with 16 bases spanning the gap. The CDR3 has 16 residues. In DNA, the CDR3 is TGCGCCAGCAGCTGGGGGCGGGGGGGTTCTAATTCACCCCTCCACTTT. Translating gives CASSWGRGGSNSPLHF. Using reference TRBV5-1 and TRBJ1-6 for the parts outside the CDR3, the full variable domain is KAGVTQTPRYLIKTRGQQVTLSCSPISGHRSVSWYQQTPGQGLQFLFEYFSETQRNKGNFPGRFSGRQFSNSRSEMNVSTLELGDSALYLCASSWGRGGSNSPLHFGNGTRLTVT.

This rearrangement joins TRBV7-2 to TRBJ2-5, with 9 bases aligning to TRBD1. The ends lost 5 bases at V and 5 bases at J; junction bases unmatched: 9. The length of the CDR3 is 15 residues. Germline CDR1 and CDR2: SGHTA and FQGNSA. The CDR3 spells CASSQQGAPGETQYF. CDR3 sequence (DNA): TGTGCCAGCAGCCAACAGGGGGCCCCTGGGGAGACCCAGTACTTC.

The chain recombines TRBV18 with TRBJ2-2, with D hard to call. Germline loops: CDR1 KGHSH, CDR2 LQKENI. The ends were cut back, 1 base at V and 7 bases at J, with 4 bases in the middle. The CDR3 runs to 12 residues. In nucleotides, the CDR3 is TGTGCCAGCTCACCACGGTTCGGGGAGCTGTTTTTT. Translated, it gives CASSPRFGELFF.

The chain carries TRBV29-1 and TRBJ2-7, with TRBD1 matching over 7 bases. Germline V CDR1 and CDR2: SQVTM, ANQGSEA. J lost 3 bases, V lost 6 bases, and 2 bases had no gene match. The CDR3 contains 11 residues. CDR3 loop: CSVGDSYEQYF. The CDR3 DNA reads TGCAGCGTCGGGGACAGCTACGAGCAGTACTTC.

This chain links TRBV7-3 with TRBJ2-3; D remains ambiguous. The CDR3 sequence is 12 residues long. The V end was cut by 1 base, the J end by 4 bases, with 3 bases between. Germline-derived CDR1 and CDR2 are SGHTA and FQGTGA. The CDR3 DNA is TGTGCCAGCAGCTTAAACCCAGATACGCAGTATTTT. This encodes CASSLNPDTQYF.

The chain recombines TRBV9 with TRBJ2-6; D remains unclear. The CDR3 totals 16 residues. The germline gives CDR1 SGDLS, CDR2 YYNGEE. V was shortened by 4 bases and J by 0 bases, with 11 bases between the two germline ends. The chain's CDR3 is CASSPSTVSGANVLTF. CDR3 DNA sequence: TGTGCCAGCAGCCCCTCGACGGTCTCTGGGGCCAACGTCCTGACTTTC.

V and J are TRBV5-1 and TRBJ2-5; 9 bases align to TRBD1. Trimming at V came to 6 bases and at J to 5 bases, leaving 11 bases not matched to a gene. Germline assignment: CDR1 SGHRS and CDR2 YFSETQ. This CDR3 is built from 15 residues. CDR3 sequence reads: CASILGTGRGETQYF. The CDR3 DNA sequence: TGCGCCAGCATCTTAGGGACAGGGCGAGGCGAGACCCAGTACTTC. Variable domain in full (rest from reference TRBV5-1 and TRBJ2-5): KAGVTQTPRYLIKTRGQQVTLSCSPISGHRSVSWYQQTPGQGLQFLFEYFSETQRNKGNFPGRFSGRQFSNSRSEMNVSTLELGDSALYLCASILGTGRGETQYFGPGTRLLVL.

This chain uses TRBV5-1 with TRBJ2-2; D ambiguous. The CDR3 has 15 residues. V was cut by 3 bases and J by 2 bases, with 11 bases left in between. Germline lookup yields CDR1 SGHRS and CDR2 YFSETQ. For the CDR3, the DNA is TGCGCCAGCAGCTCGACCGACCCCAACACCGGGGAGCTGTTTTTT. Protein: CASSSTDPNTGELFF. Full variable domain (rest looked up from reference TRBV5-1 and TRBJ2-2): KAGVTQTPRYLIKTRGQQVTLSCSPISGHRSVSWYQQTPGQGLQFLFEYFSETQRNKGNFPGRFSGRQFSNSRSEMNVSTLELGDSALYLCASSSTDPNTGELFFGEGSRLTVL.

This chain uses TRBV14 with TRBJ2-7, with D unresolved. This CDR3 comprises 17 residues. Germline CDR1 SGHDN, CDR2 FVKESK. The V gene lost 2 bases and the J gene lost 1 base, with 18 bases spanning the gap. CDR3 protein: CASSQIQLALKSYEQYF. As DNA, the CDR3 is TGTGCCAGCAGCCAAATCCAGTTGGCACTTAAATCCTACGAGCAGTACTTC.

V is TRBV6-6 and J is TRBJ1-3, with D tentatively TRBD1 (5 bases). Germline values: CDR1 MNHNY, CDR2 SVGAGI (reference sequence). The CDR3 runs 14 residues. Trimming removed 3 bases from V and 8 bases from J, with 14 bases in between. In DNA form, the CDR3 reads TGTGCCAGCAGTTATACCGGGACTCTGGACACCATATATTTT. This sequence encodes CASSYTGTLDTIYF.

J is TRBJ1-4 and V is TRBV9, with TRBD1 matching 7 bases. Trimming cost V 4 bases and J 0 bases; bases outside gene matches: 6. Per germline, CDR1 SGDLS and CDR2 YYNGEE. The CDR3 is 16 amino acids. This chain's CDR3 is CASSRSDRPTNEKLFF. CDR3 coding DNA: TGTGCCAGCAGCCGCTCGGACAGGCCAACTAATGAAAAACTGTTTTTT.

The chain carries TRBV14 and TRBJ1-4, with TRBD1 matching 9 bases. Germline V gene data show CDR1 as SGHDN and CDR2 as FVKESK. J lost 6 bases, V lost 0 bases, and 5 bases had no gene match. The length of the CDR3 is 16 residues. The DNA of the CDR3 is TGTGCCAGCAGCCAAGACCACAGGGGGCAGGATGAAAAACTGTTTTTT. It specifies CASSQDHRGQDEKLFF. Together with reference TRBV14 and TRBJ1-4, the CDR3 gives the full variable domain: EAGVTQFPSHSVIEKGQTVTLRCDPISGHDNLYWYRRVMGKEIKFLLHFVKESKQDESGMPNNRFLAERTGGTYSTLKVQPAELEDSGVYFCASSQDHRGQDEKLFFGSGTQLSVL.

The chain is built from TRBV27 and TRBJ2-7; possibly TRBD1 or TRBD2 for D (6 bases each). Between the trimmed V and J ends, which lost 8 bases and 0 bases, there was a span of 14 bases. CDR1 and CDR2 (germline): MNHEY, SMNVEV (reference sequence). This CDR3 contains 14 residues. The CDR3 region has the DNA TGTGCCAGCCGGGGGCACGGATTCTCCTACGAGCAGTACTTC. This sequence encodes CASRGHGFSYEQYF.

This chain joins TRBV2 and TRBJ2-1; D possibly corresponds to TRBD1 (6 bases). The CDR3 consists of 14 residues. The germline CDR1 and CDR2 sequences are SNHLY and FYNNEI. V shed 7 bases and J shed 2 bases, with 12 bases lying between them. In DNA, the CDR3 is TGTGCCAGCACCACCGGGACACCCTACAATGAGCAGTTCTTC. This sequence encodes CASTTGTPYNEQFF.

The chain employs TRBV2 and TRBJ2-7, with D possibly being TRBD2 (6 bases). Germline CDR1 reads SNHLY; CDR2 reads FYNNEI. V was cut by 5 bases and J by 5 bases, with 10 bases left in between. The CDR3 spans 12 residues. The DNA of the CDR3 is TGTGCCAGCAGTCGTACTAGCAACGAGCAGTACTTC. Its protein is CASSRTSNEQYF.

V and J are TRBV7-9 and TRBJ1-6; D gene uncertain. Germline CDR1 and CDR2: SEHNR and FQNEAQ (reference sequence). Trimming removed 5 bases at V and 9 bases at J, with 8 bases between. This CDR3 contains 12 residues. Written as DNA, the CDR3 is TGTGCCAGCAGCACTAAATCTTCACCCCTCCACTTT. As protein: CASSTKSSPLHF.

The chain uses TRBV6-6 and TRBJ1-1; the D is unclear. The V and J ends lost 6 bases and 0 bases respectively, with 11 bases between them. The CDR3 spans 14 residues. From germline, CDR1 is MNHNY and CDR2 SVGAGI (reference sequence). The CDR3 DNA reads TGTGCCAGCAGAACACCGGAGATGAACACTGAAGCTTTCTTT. Protein product: CASRTPEMNTEAFF.

This rearrangement joins TRBV12-1 to TRBJ2-1. TRBV12-1 is tagged as a pseudogene. The CDR3 runs 13 residues. CDR3 residues: CASSLDSYNEQFF. Here the CDR3 DNA reads TGTGCCAGCAGCTTGGACTCCTACAATGAGCAGTTCTTC.